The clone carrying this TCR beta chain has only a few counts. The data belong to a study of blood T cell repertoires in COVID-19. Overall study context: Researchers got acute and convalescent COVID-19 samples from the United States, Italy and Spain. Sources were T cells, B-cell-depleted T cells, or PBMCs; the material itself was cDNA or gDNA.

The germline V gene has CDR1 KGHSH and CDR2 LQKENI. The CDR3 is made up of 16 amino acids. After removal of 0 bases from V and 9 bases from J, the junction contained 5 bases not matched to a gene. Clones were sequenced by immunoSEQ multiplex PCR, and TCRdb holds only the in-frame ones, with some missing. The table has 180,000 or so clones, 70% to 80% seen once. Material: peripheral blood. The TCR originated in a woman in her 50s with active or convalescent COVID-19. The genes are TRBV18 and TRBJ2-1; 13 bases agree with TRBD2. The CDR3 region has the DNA TGTGCCAGCTCACCACCGGGACTAGCGGGATGGGGTGAGCAGTTCTTC. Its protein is CASSPPGLAGWGEQFF.